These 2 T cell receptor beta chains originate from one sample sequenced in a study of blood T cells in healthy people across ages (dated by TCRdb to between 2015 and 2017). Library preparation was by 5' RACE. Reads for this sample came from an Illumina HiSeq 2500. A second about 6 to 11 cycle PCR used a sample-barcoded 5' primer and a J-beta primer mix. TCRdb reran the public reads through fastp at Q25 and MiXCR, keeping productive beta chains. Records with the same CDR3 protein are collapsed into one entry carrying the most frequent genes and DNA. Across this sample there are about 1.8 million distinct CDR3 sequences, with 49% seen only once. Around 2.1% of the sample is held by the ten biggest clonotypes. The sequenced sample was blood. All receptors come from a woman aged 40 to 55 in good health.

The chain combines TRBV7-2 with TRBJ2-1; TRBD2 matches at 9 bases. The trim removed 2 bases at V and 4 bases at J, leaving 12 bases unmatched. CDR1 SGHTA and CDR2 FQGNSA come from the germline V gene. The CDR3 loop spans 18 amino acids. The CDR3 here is CASSLNRPGLATYNEQFF. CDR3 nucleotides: TGTGCCAGCAGCTTAAATAGGCCGGGACTAGCTACTTACAATGAGCAGTTCTTC.

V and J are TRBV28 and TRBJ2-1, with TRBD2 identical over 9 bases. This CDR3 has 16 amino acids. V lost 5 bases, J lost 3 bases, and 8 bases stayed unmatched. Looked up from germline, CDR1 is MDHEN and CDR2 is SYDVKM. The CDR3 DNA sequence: TGTGCCAGCAGTACCGCAGAAGCGGGGGGCTACAATGAGCAGTTCTTC. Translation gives CASSTAEAGGYNEQFF.